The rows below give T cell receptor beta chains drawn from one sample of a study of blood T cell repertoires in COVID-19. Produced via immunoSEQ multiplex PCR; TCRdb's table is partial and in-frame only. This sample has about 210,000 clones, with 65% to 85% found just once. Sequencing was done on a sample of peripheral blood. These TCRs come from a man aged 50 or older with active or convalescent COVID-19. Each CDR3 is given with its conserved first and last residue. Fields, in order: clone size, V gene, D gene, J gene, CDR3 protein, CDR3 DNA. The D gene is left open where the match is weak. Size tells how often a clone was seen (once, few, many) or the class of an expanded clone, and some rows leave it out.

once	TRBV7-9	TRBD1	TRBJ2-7	CASSPQGFEQYF	TGTGCCAGCAGCCCACAGGGGTTCGAGCAGTACTTC
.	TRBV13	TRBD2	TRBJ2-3	CASRPIAGVGDTQYF	TGTGCCAGCAGACCCATAGCGGGCGTGGGAGATACGCAGTATTTT
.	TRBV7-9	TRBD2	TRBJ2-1	CASSLTGGVSNEQFF	TGTGCCAGCAGCTTAACGGGAGGAGTAAGCAATGAGCAGTTCTTC
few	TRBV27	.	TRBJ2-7	CASSLGASPYEQYF	TGTGCCAGCAGTTTGGGGGCGTCCCCCTACGAGCAGTACTTC
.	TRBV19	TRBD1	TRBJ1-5	CASSIPPGTGRGQPQHF	TGTGCCAGTAGTATCCCCCCCGGGACAGGGAGAGGTCAGCCCCAGCATTTT
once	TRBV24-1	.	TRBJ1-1	CATSDPRTDTEAFF	TGTGCCACCAGTGATCCACGGACAGACACTGAAGCTTTCTTT
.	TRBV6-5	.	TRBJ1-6	CASRATGYNSPLHF	TGTGCCAGCAGGGCAACAGGGTATAATTCACCCCTCCACTTT
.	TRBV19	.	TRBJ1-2	CASSIDRYYGYTF	TGTGCCAGTAGTATAGATCGTTACTATGGCTACACCTTC
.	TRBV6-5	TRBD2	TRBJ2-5	CASSPLSGGETQYF	TGTGCCAGCAGTCCCCTCAGCGGGGGAGAGACCCAGTACTTC
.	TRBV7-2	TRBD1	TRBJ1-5	CASSLEGDRALYQPQHF	TGTGCCAGCAGCTTAGAGGGGGACAGGGCTCTTTATCAGCCCCAGCATTTT
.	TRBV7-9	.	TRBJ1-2	CASKEFIYGYTF	TGTGCCAGCAAAGAGTTTATCTATGGCTACACCTTC
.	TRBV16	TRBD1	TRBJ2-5	CASSHTTGGPETQYF	TGTGCCAGCAGCCACACGACAGGGGGTCCCGAGACCCAGTACTTC
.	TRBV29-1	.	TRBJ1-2	CSVSITRGYTF	TGCAGCGTTTCTATAACTAGAGGCTACACCTTC
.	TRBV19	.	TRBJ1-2	CASSIYGGPNYGYTF	TGTGCCAGTAGTATTTACGGGGGACCTAACTATGGCTACACCTTC
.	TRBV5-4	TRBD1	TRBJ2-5	CASSLKGAETQYF	TGTGCCAGCAGCTTGAAGGGGGCAGAGACCCAGTACTTC
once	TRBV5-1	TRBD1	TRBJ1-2	CASSLDGGTGEKGGYTF	TGCGCCAGCAGCTTGGATGGCGGGACAGGGGAGAAGGGGGGCTACACCTTC
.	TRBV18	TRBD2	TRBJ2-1	CASSPPGSGSGNEQFF	TGTGCCAGCTCACCCCCCGGTAGCGGGAGTGGGAATGAGCAGTTCTTC
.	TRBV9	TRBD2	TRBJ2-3	CASSVPRTSGFLGTDTQYF	TGTGCCAGCAGCGTCCCGAGGACTAGCGGATTCCTTGGCACAGATACGCAGTATTTT
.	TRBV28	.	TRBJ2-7	CASNRSDPPYEQYF	TGTGCCAGCAATCGTAGCGATCCGCCCTACGAGCAGTACTTC
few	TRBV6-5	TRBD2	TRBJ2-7	CASRKPGLAREQYF	TGTGCCAGCAGAAAACCGGGACTAGCGAGGGAGCAGTACTTC
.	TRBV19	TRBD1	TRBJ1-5	CASSTQGRQPQHF	TGTGCCAGTAGTACACAGGGGCGTCAGCCCCAGCATTTT
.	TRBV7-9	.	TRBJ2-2	CASSLVMGSTGELFF	TGTGCCAGCAGCTTAGTAATGGGCAGCACCGGGGAGCTGTTTTTT
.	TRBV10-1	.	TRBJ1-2	CASSDGVGYGYTF	TGCGCCAGCAGTGACGGGGTGGGCTATGGCTACACCTTC
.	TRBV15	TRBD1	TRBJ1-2	CATSGQGDYGYTF	TGTGCCACATCGGGACAGGGGGACTATGGCTACACCTTC
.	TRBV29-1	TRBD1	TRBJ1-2	CSVEQTGGVYGYTF	TGCAGCGTTGAACAGACAGGGGGCGTCTATGGCTACACCTTC
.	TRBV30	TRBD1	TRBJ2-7	CAWSVRLGQRQYF	TGTGCCTGGAGTGTAAGACTGGGACAGAGACAGTACTTC
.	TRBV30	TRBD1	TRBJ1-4	CAWSVWTGEKLFF	TGTGCCTGGAGTGTCTGGACAGGTGAAAAACTGTTTTTT
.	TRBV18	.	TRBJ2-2	CASSPGHHTGELFF	TGTGCCAGCTCACCGGGACATCACACCGGGGAGCTGTTTTTT
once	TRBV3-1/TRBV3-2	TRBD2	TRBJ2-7	CASSQELAGAYEQYF	TGTGCCAGCAGCCAAGAACTAGCGGGGGCCTACGAGCAGTACTTC
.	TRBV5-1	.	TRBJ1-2	CASSLEGINNYGYTF	TGCGCCAGCAGCTTAGAGGGAATTAATAACTATGGCTACACCTTC
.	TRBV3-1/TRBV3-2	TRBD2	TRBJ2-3	CASSQDQAGGPYSTDTQYF	TGTGCCAGCAGCCAAGATCAGGCGGGGGGGCCCTATAGCACAGATACGCAGTATTTT
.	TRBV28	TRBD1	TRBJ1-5	CASSGTGSFQPQHF	TGTGCCAGCAGCGGGACAGGGTCGTTTCAGCCCCAGCATTTT
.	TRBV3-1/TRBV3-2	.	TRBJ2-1	CASSPTGDNEQFF	TGTGCCAGCAGCCCGACAGGAGACAATGAGCAGTTCTTC
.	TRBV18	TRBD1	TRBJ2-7	CASSPIQGASYEQYF	TGTGCCAGCTCACCCATTCAGGGGGCGTCCTACGAGCAGTACTTC
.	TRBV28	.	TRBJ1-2	CASSLGGATNYGYTF	TGTGCCAGCAGTTTAGGGGGGGCCACGAACTATGGCTACACCTTC
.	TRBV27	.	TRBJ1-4	CASSLRGATNEKLFF	TGTGCCAGCAGTTTACGGGGGGCGACTAATGAAAAACTGTTTTTT
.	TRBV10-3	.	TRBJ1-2	CAISESKAGIYGYTF	TGTGCCATCAGTGAGTCGAAGGCGGGAATCTATGGCTACACCTTC
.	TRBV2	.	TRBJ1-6	CASSDLRSSYNSPLHF	TGTGCCAGCAGTGATCTTAGGAGCTCCTATAATTCACCCCTCCACTTT
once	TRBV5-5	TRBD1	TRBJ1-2	CASSPGTAYGYTF	TGTGCCAGCAGCCCCGGGACAGCCTATGGCTACACCTTC
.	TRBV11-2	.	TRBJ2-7	CASSLVNGGRQYF	TGTGCCAGCAGCTTAGTTAACGGGGGGCGGCAGTACTTC
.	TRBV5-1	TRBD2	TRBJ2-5	CASSSRTSGGAQSGETQYF	TGCGCCAGCAGCTCGCGGACTAGCGGGGGTGCCCAATCGGGAGAGACCCAGTACTTC